There are many counts of the clone carrying this T cell receptor beta chain. What it binds is not known. This entry belongs to a study of T-cell reconstitution after alpha-beta-depleted transplantation in children. As it was prepared, the TCRbeta library received unique molecular identifiers. One entry per CDR3 protein results from TCRdb running MiXCR on the PCR reads. The table includes around 450,000 distinct CDR3 sequences, about 10% detected once. Germline-derived CDR1 and CDR2 are MNHEY and SMNVEV (reference sequence). With 0 bases removed from V and 4 bases from J, the gap between germline ends came to 9 bases. The CDR3 is 14 residues long. Findings and caveats of the study: Some patients' high day-60 TCRbeta diversity was traced to surviving recipient T cells and thymic progenitors.

This clonotype originated in a child aged 2-15 years with inherited bone marrow failure, due to receive a stem cell transplant. The sequencing here drew on PBMCs, taken before TCRalphabeta/CD19-depleted stem cell transplant. The chain has TRBV27 and TRBJ1-1; weak D call: TRBD1 (5 bases). CDR3 in DNA: TGTGCCAGCAGTTTATCCGGGAGGGGCACTGAAGCTTTCTTT. Its protein is CASSLSGRGTEAFF.